A selection of T cell receptor beta chains follows, all from one sample in a study of CD8 T cells in Susac syndrome. TCRdb reanalysed the immunoSEQ multiplex PCR reads using MiXCR and keeps one entry per CDR3 protein. The table has about 140,000 distinct CDR3 sequences, about 93% seen once; the top ten hold 0.27%. Sequencing input: CD8+ T cells from PBMCs. Receptors originate from a human donor in good health. Each CDR3 is given with its conserved first and last residue. Each record gives: clone size, V gene, D gene, J gene, CDR3 DNA, CDR3 protein. D genes are given only for firm matches. For some rows the clone size is stated as once, few or many, or as a class when expanded; others skip it.

.	TRBV27	.	TRBJ2-3	TGTGCCAGCAGTTTTTTGGATACGCAGTATTTT	CASSFLDTQYF
once	TRBV13	TRBD1	TRBJ2-1	TGTGCCAGCAGCTGGGGACAGCGCCGAGGGTGGTTCTTC	CASSWGQRRGWFF
once	TRBV30	TRBD2	TRBJ2-7	TGTGCCTGGAGTGTACAAGGACTAGCGGGAGACGAGCAGTACTTC	CAWSVQGLAGDEQYF
.	TRBV7-9	.	TRBJ1-3	TGTGCCAGCAGCCCCAGGGACATGCCCGACACCATATATTTT	CASSPRDMPDTIYF
.	TRBV27	.	TRBJ1-5	TGTGCCAGCAGTTTATCGGGACGGCATAGCAATCAGCCCCAGCATTTT	CASSLSGRHSNQPQHF
.	TRBV28	.	TRBJ2-1	TGTGCCAGCAGTCACCGGGACCCGGTCGAGCGATACTACAATGAGCAGTTCTTC	CASSHRDPVERYYNEQFF
.	TRBV7-6	.	TRBJ2-3	TGTGCCAGCAGCTTCGCGAGAGATACGCAGTATTTT	CASSFARDTQYF
.	TRBV14	.	TRBJ1-2	TGTGCCAGCAGCCAAGAGGGATCAGGGTATGGCTACACCTTC	CASSQEGSGYGYTF
.	TRBV4-2	.	TRBJ1-2	TGTGCCAGCAGCCAACCCGGGACCGTACACTATGGCTACACCTTC	CASSQPGTVHYGYTF
once	TRBV11-3	TRBD2	TRBJ2-3	TGTGCCAGCAGCGCGACTAGCGGGAGAACAGATACGCAGTATTTT	CASSATSGRTDTQYF
once	TRBV5-4	TRBD1	TRBJ2-7	TGTGCCACCACAGGGGGCCCGTACGAGCAGTACTTC	CATTGGPYEQYF
.	TRBV4-1	TRBD1	TRBJ1-4	TGCGCCAGCAGCCAAACGTTACTACAGGGGGTTGGTGAAAAACTGTTTTTT	CASSQTLLQGVGEKLFF
.	TRBV27	.	TRBJ2-1	TGTGCCAGCAGCCGGACCACCTACAATGAGCAGTTCTTC	CASSRTTYNEQFF
.	TRBV7-9	.	TRBJ2-7	TGTGCCAGCAGCTTAGGCCGGGACCAAGCCTACGAGCAGTACTTC	CASSLGRDQAYEQYF
.	TRBV5-4	.	TRBJ2-1	TGTGCCAGCAGCCCGGACTTGTATTACAATGAGCAGTTCTTC	CASSPDLYYNEQFF
.	TRBV29-1	.	TRBJ2-7	TGCAGCGTGAGGGGCGGACAGAACTACGAGCAGTACTTC	CSVRGGQNYEQYF
.	TRBV29-1	TRBD1	TRBJ1-2	TGCAGCGCGGAACCGGTTACAGGGGGCCTATTTCGGTATGGCTACACCTTC	CSAEPVTGGLFRYGYTF
.	TRBV4-3	TRBD1	TRBJ2-7	TGCGCCAGCAGCCAGGACAGGAATGCCCTACGACAGTACTTC	CASSQDRNALRQYF
once	TRBV6-5	TRBD1	TRBJ2-3	TGTGCCAGCAGTTGGGGGACAGGGCTAGATACGCAGTATTTT	CASSWGTGLDTQYF
.	TRBV7-9	.	TRBJ2-7	TGTGCCAGCAGCTTTAACCCGCAGAGTCCCAACTACGAGCAGTACTTC	CASSFNPQSPNYEQYF
.	TRBV12-3/TRBV12-4	.	TRBJ1-2	TGTGCCAGCAGTTTTGGCAGCTCAGATGGCTACACCTTC	CASSFGSSDGYTF
.	TRBV7-9	.	TRBJ2-2	TGTGCCAGCAGCTCCTCGGTGAGGGCCGGCACCGGGGAGCTGTTTTTT	CASSSSVRAGTGELFF
once	TRBV19	TRBD2	TRBJ2-7	TGTGCCAGTAGTCCCGGGGGGGGCGGAGCCTACGAGCAGTACTTC	CASSPGGGGAYEQYF
.	TRBV13	.	TRBJ1-1	TGTGCCAGCAGTCTTGGATCACTGAACACTGAAGCTTTCTTT	CASSLGSLNTEAFF
.	TRBV6-5	.	TRBJ2-5	TGTGCCAGCAGTTACTTCGCGCGGGCCGAAAGAGAGACCCAGTACTTC	CASSYFARAERETQYF
.	TRBV19	.	TRBJ1-5	TGTGCCAGTAGCCCCATGGGGGTTGGCAATCAGCCCCAGCATTTT	CASSPMGVGNQPQHF
.	TRBV13	.	TRBJ1-1	TGTGCCAGCAGCTTCGTCGGGGCTGAAGCTTTCTTT	CASSFVGAEAFF
.	TRBV19	.	TRBJ2-5	TGTGCCAGTAGTACTCTTCAGGATTGGGGCCAAGAGACCCAGTACTTC	CASSTLQDWGQETQYF
.	TRBV27	TRBD1	TRBJ1-5	TGTGCCAGCAGTGTCGGACAGGGGGCTTGGCCCCAGCATTTT	CASSVGQGAWPQHF
.	TRBV29-1	.	TRBJ2-7	TGCAGCGTCGAGGGGATTCAGGTGAACGAGCAGTACTTC	CSVEGIQVNEQYF
.	TRBV6-1	TRBD2	TRBJ2-3	TGTGCCAGCAGTCCCGGACGGCTAGCGGGACTCTCTGATACGCAGTATTTT	CASSPGRLAGLSDTQYF
few	TRBV5-4	.	TRBJ2-1	TGTGCCAGCAGCTTGGAGGTTACGGCTTTCAATGAGCAGTTCTTC	CASSLEVTAFNEQFF
.	TRBV14	.	TRBJ1-2	TGTGCCAGCAGCCAAGATGGGGGGAATGGCTACACCTTC	CASSQDGGNGYTF
many	TRBV27	.	TRBJ2-7	TGTGCCAGCAGTTTCGGCTACGAGCAGTACTTC	CASSFGYEQYF
.	TRBV27	.	TRBJ1-5	TGTGCCAGCAGCCGAATGACGGAGCAGCCCCAGCATTTT	CASSRMTEQPQHF
.	TRBV13	TRBD2	TRBJ2-7	TGTGCCAGCTACTCGACCGGGACTAGCGCATCCTACGAGCAGTACTTC	CASYSTGTSASYEQYF
.	TRBV6-1	TRBD1	TRBJ2-7	TGTGCCAGCACTCCACTACCTGACAGGGGAACATACGAGCAGTACTTC	CASTPLPDRGTYEQYF
.	TRBV18	.	TRBJ1-5	TGTGCCAGCTCACCTGAGGGTGGGAATCAGCCCCAGCATTTT	CASSPEGGNQPQHF
once	TRBV7-9	TRBD2	TRBJ2-1	TGTGCCAGCAGTCTACCGGGACTAGAGGGTGAGCAGTTCTTC	CASSLPGLEGEQFF
.	TRBV27	.	TRBJ2-3	TGTGCCACCGGCCTTGAGTTAGGCACAGATACGCAGTATTTT	CATGLELGTDTQYF
.	TRBV27	TRBD1	TRBJ2-7	TGTGCCAGCAGTCCTAACCGGGACAGAAAATACGAGCAGTACTTC	CASSPNRDRKYEQYF
.	TRBV9	.	TRBJ2-7	TGTGCCAGCAACTCGAACGATGGGTACGAGCAGTACTTC	CASNSNDGYEQYF
.	TRBV27	.	TRBJ1-3	TGTGCCAGCACCTCCCTCTTATCCCCTTTTAGAAACACCATATATTTT	CASTSLLSPFRNTIYF
.	TRBV27	TRBD2	TRBJ2-1	TGTGCCAGCGGGGGTTTAGCGGGAGGGCTTTCTTACAATGAGCAGTTCTTC	CASGGLAGGLSYNEQFF
.	TRBV3-1	TRBD2	TRBJ2-3	TGTGCCAGCAGCCAAGGTGTTTCTAGCGGGGGCGATACGCAGTATTTT	CASSQGVSSGGDTQYF
.	TRBV9	TRBD2	TRBJ2-7	TGTGCCAGCAGCGAGACTAGCGGGAGGTCCTACGAGCAGTACTTC	CASSETSGRSYEQYF
.	TRBV10-1	.	TRBJ1-4	TGCGCCAGCAGTGGAAGGGGCAGTGGTGAAAAACTGTTTTTT	CASSGRGSGEKLFF
.	TRBV7-9	TRBD2	TRBJ2-1	TGTGCCAGCAGCTTGGGCGGGAGAGGCTCATATGAGCAGTTCTTC	CASSLGGRGSYEQFF
.	TRBV30	.	TRBJ1-1	TGTGCCTGGAGCTGGGAGACACCTGAAGCTTTCTTT	CAWSWETPEAFF
.	TRBV27	.	TRBJ2-7	TGTGCCAGCAGTTTATATTGGCCTTCCCCTGGGGAGCAGTACTTC	CASSLYWPSPGEQYF
.	TRBV12-3/TRBV12-4	TRBD2	TRBJ2-1	TGTGCCAGCAGTTACCTACCGGGGGGGAGGTACAATGAGCAGTTCTTC	CASSYLPGGRYNEQFF
.	TRBV5-1	.	TRBJ1-2	TGCGCCAGCAGCTTGGTAGGGGCCGATGGCTACACCTTC	CASSLVGADGYTF
.	TRBV15	.	TRBJ1-1	TGTGCCACCAGCAGAGAAGGGAACACTGAAGCTTTCTTT	CATSREGNTEAFF
.	TRBV24-1	TRBD1	TRBJ2-5	TGTGCCACCAGTGATATGGGACAGCCCCTTGGCGGGACCCAGTACTTC	CATSDMGQPLGGTQYF
.	TRBV29-1	.	TRBJ2-7	TGCAGCGTCGTAAGTGGCAGCTACGAGCAGTACTTC	CSVVSGSYEQYF